Given below is one T cell receptor beta chain in context. The DNA is left out, because the CDR3 cannot be placed on it with certainty; the CDR3 is given as TCRdb lists it. These data originate in a study of tumor-infiltrating lymphocytes in primary liver carcinoma. Study overall: Spanning 30 to 69 years of age, the patients were men and women.

cDNA specific to TCR beta was made from 500 ng of total RNA, with a constant-region primer employed for priming. Libraries of TCR beta came from three nested multiplex PCR rounds with slightly modified ARM-PCR. Each CDR3 protein gets one entry after TCRdb re-called the multiplex PCR reads with MiXCR. The sample includes some 190,000 distinct CDR3 sequences, about 60% seen only once; the top ten take 65% to 80%. Unsorted whole blood supplied the blood RNA, and germline DNA was isolated too. Those patients suffered from chronic HBV infection and were treatment-naive. What was sequenced was peripheral blood. This clonotype originated in a man aged 35 to 55 with primary liver carcinoma and hepatitis B virus infection.

CDR3 in amino acids: CASSFGQANTGSCFF. This chain connects TRBV11-2 to TRBJ2-2; the listed D gene, TRBD1, was not tested against the DNA. Inclusive of both ends, the CDR3 amounts to 15 amino acids. Germline V CDR1 and CDR2: SGHAT, FQNNGV.